This TCR beta chain was identified in a study of multiple sclerosis patients with progressive multifocal leukoencephalopathy. Whole-study results and caveats: No common TRBV or TRBJ usage or pairing appeared at PML.

CDR3 length: 16 amino acids. Trimming left V 2 bases short and J 0 bases short, with 13 bases between. The germline gives CDR1 SGHRS, CDR2 YFSETQ. Sequencing was at survey level. The repertoire was sequenced with immunoSEQ multiplex PCR; TCRdb's copy has only in-frame clones and lacks some. The sample lists under 30,000 clones, about 90% seen once, with approximately 1.4% in the top ten. Time point: approximately 12 months of natalizumab therapy. Multiple sclerosis patients on natalizumab who never developed PML served as longitudinally sampled controls. This clone appeared a single time. Its cognate antigen is unknown.

The source was PBMCs, collected from a patient treated with natalizumab. The chain carries TRBV5-1 and TRBJ2-3, with D possibly matching TRBD1 (5 bases). This clonotype was sampled from a human donor with multiple sclerosis. The CDR3 loop reads CASSFDRPSSTDTQYF. The CDR3 region has the DNA TGCGCCAGCAGCTTTGACAGACCTTCTAGCACAGATACGCAGTATTTT.